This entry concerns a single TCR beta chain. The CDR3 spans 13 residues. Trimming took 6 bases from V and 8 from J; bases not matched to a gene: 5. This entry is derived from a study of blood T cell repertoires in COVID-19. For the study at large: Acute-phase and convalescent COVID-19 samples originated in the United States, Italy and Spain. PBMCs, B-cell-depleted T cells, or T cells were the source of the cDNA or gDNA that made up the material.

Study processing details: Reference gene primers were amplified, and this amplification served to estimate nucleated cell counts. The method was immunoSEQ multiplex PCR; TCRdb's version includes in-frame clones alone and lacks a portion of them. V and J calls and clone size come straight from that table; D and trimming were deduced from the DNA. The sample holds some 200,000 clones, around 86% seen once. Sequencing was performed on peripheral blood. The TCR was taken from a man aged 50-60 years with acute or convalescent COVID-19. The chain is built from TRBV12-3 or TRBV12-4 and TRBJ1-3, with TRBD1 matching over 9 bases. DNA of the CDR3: TGTGCCAGCAGACAACAGGGGGCTGACACCATATATTTT. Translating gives CASRQQGADTIYF.